The next 9 T cell receptor beta chains were all read from a single sample in a study of cytomegalovirus exposure and HLA in healthy donors. PCR was performed using 60 Vbeta and 13 Jbeta primers. Produced via immunoSEQ multiplex PCR; TCRdb's table is partial and in-frame only. The sample records over 80,000 clones, around three fifths being singletons. Sequencing was performed on PBMCs. The receptors come from a boy younger than 18 in good health and CMV-seropositive.

As DNA, the CDR3 is TGTGCCAGCAGCTTGGGACAGGGGGAGGGTCAGCCCCAGCATTTT. Translation: CASSLGQGEGQPQHF. The chain recombines TRBV7-8 with TRBJ1-5, with 11 bases fitting TRBD1. The V segment lost 3 bases and the J segment 6 bases; nucleotides outside the gene matches: 4. The length of the CDR3 is 15 residues. From germline, CDR1 is SGHVS and CDR2 FQNEAQ.

The V gene is TRBV29-1, the J gene TRBJ1-5; 10 bases align to TRBD1. The CDR3 length is 13 residues. V was clipped by 6 bases and J by 5 bases; unmatched bases: 4. CDR1 and CDR2 (germline): SQVTM, ANQGSEA. As DNA, the CDR3 is TGCAGCGTCCCCGGGACAGGGGATCAGCCCCAGCATTTT. Translated: CSVPGTGDQPQHF.

The table lists this clone with a count of one. The chain carries TRBV30 and TRBJ1-2; D gene ambiguous. The CDR3 runs to 12 residues. With 5 bases removed from V and 0 bases from J, the gap between germline ends came to 7 bases. Germline V gene sequence: CDR1 GTSNPN, CDR2 SVGIG (reference sequence). The CDR3 reads CAWAVTNYGYTF. DNA of the CDR3: TGTGCCTGGGCGGTCACTAACTATGGCTACACCTTC.

The chain links TRBV6-1 to TRBJ1-1; the D is unclear. Trimming removed 10 bases at V and 3 bases at J, with 15 bases between. The V gene's germline CDR1 is MNHNS and CDR2 SASEGT. The CDR3 is made up of 13 amino acids. CDR3 region: CAIARELDTEAFF. CDR3 in DNA: TGTGCCATCGCGAGGGAGCTTGACACTGAAGCTTTCTTT.

This rearrangement joins TRBV15 to TRBJ2-3; 15 positions match TRBD2. The V segment lost 3 bases and the J segment 2 bases; nucleotides outside the gene matches: 9. Germline CDR1 LNHNV, CDR2 YYDKDF (reference sequence). This CDR3 region has 19 residues. CDR3 loop: CATSREGLAGGMTTDTQYF. The CDR3 DNA reads as TGTGCCACCAGCAGGGAAGGACTAGCGGGGGGGATGACCACAGATACGCAGTATTTT.

This clone was counted a single time. The rearrangement uses TRBV4-2 and TRBJ2-3, with D perhaps matching TRBD1 (6 bases). The V gene lost 0 bases and the J gene lost 5 bases, with 9 bases spanning the gap. Germline CDR1 and CDR2: LGHNA and YNFKEQ. This CDR3 comprises 14 residues. CDR3 DNA sequence: TGTGCCAGCAGCCAAGACAGGGGTGAAGATACGCAGTATTTT. Amino acid sequence: CASSQDRGEDTQYF.

This clone occurred a few times. V gene TRBV7-6 combines with J gene TRBJ1-6; D is perhaps TRBD1 (6 bases). Trimming removed 5 bases from V and 9 bases from J, with 11 bases in between. Per germline, CDR1 SGHVS and CDR2 FNYEAQ. The CDR3 is 13 residues long. As DNA, the CDR3 is TGTGCCAGCAGCCGGACAGAATCTTCACCCCTCCACTTT. Its protein is CASSRTESSPLHF.

The rearrangement uses TRBV18 and TRBJ2-2; 9 bases map to TRBD2. CDR1 is KGHSH and CDR2 is LQKENI in the germline V gene. J was trimmed by 2 bases and V by 5 bases; bases with no gene match: 6. CDR3 length: 16 amino acids. In DNA form, the CDR3 reads TGTGCCAGCTCAATGACTAGCGGACTAAACACCGGGGAGCTGTTTTTT. It translates to CASSMTSGLNTGELFF.

V usage is TRBV19 and J usage is TRBJ2-3, with TRBD1 matching 7 bases. J gave up 1 base and V 4 bases, and 5 bases lay outside the gene matches. The germline CDR1 and CDR2 sequences are LNHDA and SQIVND (reference sequence). The CDR3 covers 15 residues. CDR3 residues: CASSTEGGRTDTQYF. CDR3 nucleotide sequence: TGTGCCAGTAGTACGGAAGGGGGCCGCACAGATACGCAGTATTTT.